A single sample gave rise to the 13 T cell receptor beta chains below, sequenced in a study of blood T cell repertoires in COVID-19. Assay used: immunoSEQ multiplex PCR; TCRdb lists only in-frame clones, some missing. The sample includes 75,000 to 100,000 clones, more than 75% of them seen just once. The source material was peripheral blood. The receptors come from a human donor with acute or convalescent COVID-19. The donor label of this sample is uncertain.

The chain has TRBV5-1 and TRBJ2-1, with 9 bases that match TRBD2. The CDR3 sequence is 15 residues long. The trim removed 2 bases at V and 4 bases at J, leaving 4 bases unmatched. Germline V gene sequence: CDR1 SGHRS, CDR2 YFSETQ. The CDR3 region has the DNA TGCGCCAGCAGCTTCGCTAGCGGGGAGTACAATGAGCAGTTCTTC. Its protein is CASSFASGEYNEQFF.

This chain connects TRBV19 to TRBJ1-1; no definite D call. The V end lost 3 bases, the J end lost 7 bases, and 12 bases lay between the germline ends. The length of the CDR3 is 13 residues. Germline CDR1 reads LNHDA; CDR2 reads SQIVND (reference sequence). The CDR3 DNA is TGTGCCAGTAGTATCCTTAGTGGAGGTGAAGCTTTCTTT. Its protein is CASSILSGGEAFF.

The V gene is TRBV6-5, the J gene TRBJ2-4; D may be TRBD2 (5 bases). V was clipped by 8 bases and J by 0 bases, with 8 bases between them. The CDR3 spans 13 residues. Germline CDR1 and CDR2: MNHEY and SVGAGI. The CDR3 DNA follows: TGTGCCAGCTCTGGAGGAGCCAAAAACATTCAGTACTTC. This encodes CASSGGAKNIQYF.

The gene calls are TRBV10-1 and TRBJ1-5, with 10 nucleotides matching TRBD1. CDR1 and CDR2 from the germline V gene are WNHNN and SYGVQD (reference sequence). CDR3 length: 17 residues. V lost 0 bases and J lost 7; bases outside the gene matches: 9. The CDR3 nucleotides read TGCGCCAGCAGTGAGTCGACAGGGACAGGGGATGGCCAGCCCCAGCATTTT. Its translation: CASSESTGTGDGQPQHF.

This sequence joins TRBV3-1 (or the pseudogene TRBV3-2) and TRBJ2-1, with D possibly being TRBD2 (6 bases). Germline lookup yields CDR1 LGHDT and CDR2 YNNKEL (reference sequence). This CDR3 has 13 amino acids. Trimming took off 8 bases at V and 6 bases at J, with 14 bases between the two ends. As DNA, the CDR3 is TGTGCCAGCGATTCCGGGAGCCTCAATGAGCAGTTCTTC. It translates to CASDSGSLNEQFF.

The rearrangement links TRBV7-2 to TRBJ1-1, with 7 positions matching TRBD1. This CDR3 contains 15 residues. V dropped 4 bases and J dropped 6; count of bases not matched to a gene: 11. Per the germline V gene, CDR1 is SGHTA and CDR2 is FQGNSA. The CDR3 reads CASSWGRTGRAEAFF. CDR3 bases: TGTGCCAGCAGCTGGGGTCGGACAGGCAGGGCTGAAGCTTTCTTT.

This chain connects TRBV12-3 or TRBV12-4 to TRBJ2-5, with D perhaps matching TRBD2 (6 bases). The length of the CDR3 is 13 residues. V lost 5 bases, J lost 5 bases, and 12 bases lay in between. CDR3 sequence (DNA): TGTGCCAGCAGTCGCCCTAGCGTCGAGACCCAGTACTTC. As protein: CASSRPSVETQYF.

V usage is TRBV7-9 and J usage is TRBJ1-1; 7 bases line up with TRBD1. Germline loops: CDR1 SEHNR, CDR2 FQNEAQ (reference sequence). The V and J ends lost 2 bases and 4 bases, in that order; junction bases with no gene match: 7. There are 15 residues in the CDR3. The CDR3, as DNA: TGTGCCAGCAGCTTAAGGGGACAGCCCTCCACTGAAGCTTTCTTT. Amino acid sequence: CASSLRGQPSTEAFF.

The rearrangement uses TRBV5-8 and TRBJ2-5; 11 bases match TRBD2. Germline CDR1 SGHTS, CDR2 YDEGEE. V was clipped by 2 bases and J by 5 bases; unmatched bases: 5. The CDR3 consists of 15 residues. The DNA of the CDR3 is TGTGCCAGCAGCTTCACTACTAGCGGGGGCGAGACCCAGTACTTC. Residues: CASSFTTSGGETQYF.

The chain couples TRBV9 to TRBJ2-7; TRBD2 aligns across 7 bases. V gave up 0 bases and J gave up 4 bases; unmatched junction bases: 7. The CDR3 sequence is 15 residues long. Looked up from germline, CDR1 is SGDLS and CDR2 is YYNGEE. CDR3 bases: TGTGCCAGCAGCGTAGGGGAGGGCTACTCGTACGAGCAGTACTTC. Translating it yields CASSVGEGYSYEQYF.

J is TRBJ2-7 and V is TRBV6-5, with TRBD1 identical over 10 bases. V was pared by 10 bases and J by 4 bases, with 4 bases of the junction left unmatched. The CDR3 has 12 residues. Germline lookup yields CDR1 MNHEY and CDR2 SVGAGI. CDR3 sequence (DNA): TGTGCCATCAGGGACAGGGGTTACGAGCAGTACTTC. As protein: CAIRDRGYEQYF.

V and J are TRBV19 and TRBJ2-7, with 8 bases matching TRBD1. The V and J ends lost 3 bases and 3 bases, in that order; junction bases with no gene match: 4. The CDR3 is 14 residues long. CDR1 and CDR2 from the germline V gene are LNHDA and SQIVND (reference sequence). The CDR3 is CASSMSTGVYEQYF. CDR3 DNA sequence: TGTGCCAGTAGTATGTCGACAGGGGTCTACGAGCAGTACTTC.

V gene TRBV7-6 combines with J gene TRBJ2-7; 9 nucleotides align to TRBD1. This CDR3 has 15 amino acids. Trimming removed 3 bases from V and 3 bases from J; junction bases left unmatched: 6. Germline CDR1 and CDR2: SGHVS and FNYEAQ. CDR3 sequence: CASSLDRGRIYEQYF. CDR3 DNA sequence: TGTGCCAGCAGCTTGGACAGGGGAAGGATCTACGAGCAGTACTTC.